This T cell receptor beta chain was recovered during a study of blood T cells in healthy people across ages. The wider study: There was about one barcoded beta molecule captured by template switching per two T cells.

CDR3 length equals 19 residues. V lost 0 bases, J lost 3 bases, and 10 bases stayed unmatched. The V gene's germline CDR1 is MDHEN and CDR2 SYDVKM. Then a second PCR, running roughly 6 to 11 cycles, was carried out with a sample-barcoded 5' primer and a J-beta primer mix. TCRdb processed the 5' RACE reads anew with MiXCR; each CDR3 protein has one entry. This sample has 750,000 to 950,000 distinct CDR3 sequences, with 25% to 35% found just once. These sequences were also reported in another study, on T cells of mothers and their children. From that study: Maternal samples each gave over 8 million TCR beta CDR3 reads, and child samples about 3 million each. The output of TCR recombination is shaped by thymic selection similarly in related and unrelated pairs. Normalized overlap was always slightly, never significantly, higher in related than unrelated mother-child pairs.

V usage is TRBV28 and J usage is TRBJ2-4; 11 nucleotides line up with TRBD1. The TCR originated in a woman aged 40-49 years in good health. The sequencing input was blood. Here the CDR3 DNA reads TGTGCCAGCAGTTTATGGGACAGGGGGCCTCTTGGTGTCAAAAACATTCAGTACTTC. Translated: CASSLWDRGPLGVKNIQYF.